A selection of T cell receptor beta chains follows, all from one sample in a study of blood T cell repertoires in COVID-19. The protocol was immunoSEQ multiplex PCR, while the TCRdb copy is restricted to in-frame clones and leaves out a portion. This sample yields more than 60,000 clones, of which 86% are seen a single time; approximately 6.3% belongs to the top ten. Specimen: peripheral blood. These receptors all come from a man at least 80 years old with COVID-19, enrolled during active disease. Each CDR3 is given with its conserved first and last residue. The D gene is left open where the match is weak. Clone size is given for some rows only: seen once, a few or many times, or a class if the clone is expanded.

j_call d_call clone_size v_call cdr3_nt cdr3_aa
TRBJ2-3 TRBD2 . TRBV5-1 TGCGCCAGCAGCTGGCGAGGGGGTAGCGGGGGCGCGAGCACAGATACGCAGTATTTT CASSWRGGSGGASTDTQYF
TRBJ1-2 . few TRBV29-1 TGCAGCGTCGAACCAGGGAATAACTATGGCTACACCTTC CSVEPGNNYGYTF
TRBJ2-3 TRBD1 . TRBV7-2 TGTGCCAGCAGCTCTAAGGGGACAGGGCTAAGGAGCACGCAGTATTTT CASSSKGTGLRSTQYF
TRBJ1-2 TRBD1 once TRBV5-4 TGTGCCAGCAGCACAGCCCGACAGGGGGCTAAAGGCTACACCTTC CASSTARQGAKGYTF
TRBJ2-1 TRBD1 . TRBV19 TGTGCCAGTAGTAACAGGGGGCCCTACAATGAGCAGTTCTTC CASSNRGPYNEQFF
TRBJ2-6 . . TRBV6-5 TGTGCCAGCAGTTCGAGAGGGGCCAACGTCCTGACTTTC CASSSRGANVLTF
TRBJ2-1 TRBD2 . TRBV7-9 TGTGCCAGCAGCTTCCGGCGGGGGGGCCTAAATGAGCAGTTCTTC CASSFRRGGLNEQFF
TRBJ1-4 TRBD1 once TRBV6-5 TGTGCCAGCAGGACTTCGACAGGGGAGAATGAAAAACTGTTTTTT CASRTSTGENEKLFF
TRBJ2-3 TRBD2 . TRBV4-1 TGCGCCAGCAGCCAAGGAATAAGCGGGGGAAGCACAGATACGCAGTATTTT CASSQGISGGSTDTQYF
TRBJ1-6 . . TRBV21-1 TGTGCCAGCAGGCTGGGCAGGGGCCACTATAATTCACCCCTCCACTTT CASRLGRGHYNSPLHF
TRBJ1-4 . few TRBV9 TGTGCCAGCAGCGTAGGTGGCCGAGGAAATGAAAAACTGTTTTTT CASSVGGRGNEKLFF
TRBJ1-2 TRBD1 . TRBV14 TGTGCCAGCAGCCCCGGAGGGGGACAGGGGGCGTTAGGCTACACCTTC CASSPGGGQGALGYTF
TRBJ2-3 . . TRBV7-9 TGTGCCAGCAGCTTAGGTACAGGGACGAACACAGATACGCAGTATTTT CASSLGTGTNTDTQYF
TRBJ1-2 TRBD1 . TRBV7-2 TGTGCCAGCAGCCCCCGACAGGGACGCTATGGCTACACCTTC CASSPRQGRYGYTF
TRBJ2-4 TRBD2 . TRBV20-1 TGCAGTGCTAGTGTAGGGTCTAGCGGATCAAACATTCAGTACTTC CSASVGSSGSNIQYF
TRBJ1-6 . . TRBV7-2 TGTGCCAGCAGCTTGGGGGCAAAGAATTCACCCCTCCACTTT CASSLGAKNSPLHF
TRBJ1-1 TRBD1 . TRBV19 TGTGCCAGTGGTACAGGGGTTGGGACTGAAGCTTTCTTT CASGTGVGTEAFF
TRBJ2-2 TRBD2 . TRBV19 TGTGCCAGTAGTCTCCTAGCGGGGTCGAACACCGGGGAGCTGTTTTTT CASSLLAGSNTGELFF
TRBJ1-1 . . TRBV5-1 TGCGCCAGCAGCTATGCGAGGGAAACTGAAGCTTTCTTT CASSYARETEAFF
TRBJ2-3 TRBD1 . TRBV18 TGTGCCAGCTCACCAGACAGGGGGCGAGCAGATACGCAGTATTTT CASSPDRGRADTQYF